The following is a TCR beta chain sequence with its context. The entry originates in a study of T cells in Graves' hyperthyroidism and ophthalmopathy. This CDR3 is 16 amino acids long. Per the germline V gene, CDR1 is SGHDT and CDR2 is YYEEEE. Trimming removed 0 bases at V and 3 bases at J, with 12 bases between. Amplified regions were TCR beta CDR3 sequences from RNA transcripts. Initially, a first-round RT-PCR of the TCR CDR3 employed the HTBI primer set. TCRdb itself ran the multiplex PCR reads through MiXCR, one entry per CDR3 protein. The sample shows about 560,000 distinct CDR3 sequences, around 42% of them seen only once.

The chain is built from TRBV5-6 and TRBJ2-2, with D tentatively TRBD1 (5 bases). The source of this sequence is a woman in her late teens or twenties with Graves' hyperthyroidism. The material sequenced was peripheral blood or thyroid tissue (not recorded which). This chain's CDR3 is CASSLAQGMDTGELFF. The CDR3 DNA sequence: TGTGCCAGCAGCTTGGCCCAGGGTATGGACACCGGGGAGCTGTTTTTT.